The clone carrying this TCR beta chain appeared a few times. Its matching antigen is unknown. The ends lost 5 bases at V and 6 bases at J; junction bases unmatched: 12. The CDR3 is 16 amino acids. Germline values: CDR1 SGHTA, CDR2 FQGTGA. This sample is drawn from a study of T cells after yellow fever vaccination. Study outcomes and limitations: It was a small share of clonotypes that appeared in both CD4 and CD8 compartments. The secondary response peaked faster, at day 5 versus 15, but was weaker.

A 5'RACE template-switching step, the method used to make TCR cDNA, added a universal primer site and UMIs. MiXCR was run by TCRdb on the 5' RACE reads, yielding one entry per CDR3 protein. The sample includes fewer than 400,000 distinct CDR3 sequences, approximately 12% of them seen just once. This sample comprised CD4+ T cells sorted from PBMCs, obtained 45 days after the yellow fever booster vaccination. The V and J genes are TRBV7-3 and TRBJ2-1; 8 bases match TRBD2. This TCR was sampled from a man between 18 and 29 years old who received the YFV17D yellow fever vaccine. The chain's CDR3 is CASSPYAGGRGNEQFF. DNA of the CDR3: TGTGCCAGCAGCCCCTACGCGGGGGGCCGGGGCAATGAGCAGTTCTTC.